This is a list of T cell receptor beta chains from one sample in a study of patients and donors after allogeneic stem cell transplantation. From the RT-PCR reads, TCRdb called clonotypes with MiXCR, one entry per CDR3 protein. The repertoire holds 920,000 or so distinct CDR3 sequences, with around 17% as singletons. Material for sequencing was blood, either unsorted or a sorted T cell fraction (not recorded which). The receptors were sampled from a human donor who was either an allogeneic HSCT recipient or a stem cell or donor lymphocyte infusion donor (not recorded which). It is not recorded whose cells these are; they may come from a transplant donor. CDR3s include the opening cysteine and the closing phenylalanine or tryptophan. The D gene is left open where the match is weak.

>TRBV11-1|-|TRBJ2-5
CASSLRAVPLGLQETQYF
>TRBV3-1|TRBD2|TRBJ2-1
CASSPRLAGPVHDEQFF
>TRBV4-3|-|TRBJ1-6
CASSQRGQNNSPLHF
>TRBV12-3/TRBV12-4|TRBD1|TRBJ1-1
CASHRGRAMNTEAFF
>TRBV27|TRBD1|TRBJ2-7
CASSFWDRGPYEQYF
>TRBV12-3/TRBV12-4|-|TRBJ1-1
CASSAQDFRTEAFF
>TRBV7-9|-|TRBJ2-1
CASSLRADNEQFF
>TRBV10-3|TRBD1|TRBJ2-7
CAIARDRGPEQYF
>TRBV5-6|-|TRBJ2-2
CASSFRDPPRTGELFF
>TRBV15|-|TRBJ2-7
CAIGAGARQEQYF
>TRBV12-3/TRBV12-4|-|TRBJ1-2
CASSGVVGGYGYTF
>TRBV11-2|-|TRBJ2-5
CASSFPPSGALLQETQYF
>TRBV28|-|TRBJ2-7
CASSLWDPYEQYF
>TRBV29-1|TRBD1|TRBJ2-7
CSVRTGSKYEQYF
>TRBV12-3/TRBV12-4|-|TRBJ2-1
CASTATELYNEQFF
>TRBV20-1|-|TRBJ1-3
CSAINRAKGNTIYF
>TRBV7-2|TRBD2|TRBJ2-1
CANGLAGANEQFF
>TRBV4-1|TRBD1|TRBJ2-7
CASSQVDRGPYEQYF
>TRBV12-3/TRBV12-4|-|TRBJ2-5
CASSRGETQYF
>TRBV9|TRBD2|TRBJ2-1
CASSVGGSGGGNEQFF
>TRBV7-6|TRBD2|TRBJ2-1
CASTLKVGGGNEQFF
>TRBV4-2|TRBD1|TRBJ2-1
CASSPEDRGAGNEQFF